This entry lists 26 T cell receptor beta chains sequenced from one sample in a study of Ad26.COV2.S vaccination and SARS-CoV-2 variants (dated by TCRdb to 2020 to 2023). Preparation of the library involved the immunoSEQ multiplex PCR assay. TCRdb holds this immuneACCESS table with in-frame rearrangements only. Some clones are missing; in checked studies, unresolved V genes explain under half, and the rest has no known cause. This sample is represented by hundreds of thousands of clones; approximately 89% of them were singletons. The ten biggest clones cover approximately 2.5% of the sample. What the treatment or condition label conveys for this sample: around 19 received Ad26.COV2.S at low or high dose, single or two shots; several received placebo; per-sample allocation not given. Repertoires of vaccine and placebo recipients were sequenced from samples taken on day 63 after the first injection.

The source was peripheral blood, collected in a trial of Ad26.COV2.S vaccine versus placebo. These receptor sequences come from a person aged 18-65 years who received the Ad26.COV2.S COVID-19 vaccine or a placebo.

This chain joins TRBV5-4 and TRBJ1-1, with D perhaps matching TRBD1 (6 bases). Germline CDR1 is SGHNT and CDR2 is YYREEE (reference sequence). Trimming removed 7 bases from V and 6 bases from J, with 25 bases in between. This CDR3 contains 16 residues. This CDR3 reads CASGTSPQGREPEAFF. CDR3 DNA sequence: TGTGCCAGCGGCACCTCGCCACAGGGTCGCGAACCTGAAGCTTTCTTT.

The V and J genes are TRBV19 and TRBJ1-3; no clear D gene. Germline CDR1 and CDR2: LNHDA and SQIVND (reference sequence). CDR3 length equals 15 residues. V was clipped by 2 bases and J by 3 bases, with 11 bases between them. This CDR3 is CASSIPGWFGNTIYF. CDR3 in DNA: TGTGCCAGTAGTATACCAGGCTGGTTTGGAAACACCATATATTTT. Drawing the rest from reference TRBV19 and TRBJ1-3, the complete variable domain is DGGITQSPKYLFRKEGQNVTLSCEQNLNHDAMYWYRQDPGQGLRLIYYSQIVNDFQKGDIAEGYSVSREKKESFPLTVTSAQKNPTAFYLCASSIPGWFGNTIYFGEGSWLTVV.

V usage is TRBV5-8 and J usage is TRBJ2-3, with TRBD2 matching over 11 bases. J was trimmed by 2 bases and V by 0 bases; bases with no gene match: 14. Germline V gives CDR1 SGHTS, CDR2 YDEGEE. The CDR3 loop spans 20 amino acids. The CDR3 region has the DNA TGTGCCAGCAGCTTGGTCTTATTATCGGGGACTAGCGGAAACACAGATACGCAGTATTTT. Translation: CASSLVLLSGTSGNTDTQYF.

The CDR3 reads CASGTTNTGELFF. The CDR3 region has the DNA TGTGCCAGCGGGACAACGAACACCGGGGAGCTGTTTTTT. The chain carries TRBV6-5 and TRBJ2-2, with a possible D match to TRBD1 (6 bases). Per the germline V gene, CDR1 is MNHEY and CDR2 is SVGAGI. This CDR3 is 13 amino acids long. With 8 bases removed from V and 0 bases from J, the gap between germline ends came to 7 bases.

The chain employs TRBV7-3 and TRBJ2-7, with D tentatively TRBD1 (6 bases). Trimming removed 5 bases from V and 0 bases from J, with 14 bases in between. CDR1 is SGHTA, CDR2 FQGTGA, per germline. The CDR3 totals 15 residues. Here the CDR3 reads CASSVTEGDSYEQYF. The CDR3 bases are TGTGCCAGCAGCGTTACAGAGGGGGACTCCTACGAGCAGTACTTC.

The chain employs TRBV15 and TRBJ1-6; 11 nucleotides match TRBD1. CDR3 length: 15 amino acids. Germline loops: CDR1 LNHNV, CDR2 YYDKDF (reference sequence). V was clipped by 5 bases and J by 9 bases; unmatched bases: 6. CDR3 sequence (DNA): TGTGCCACCAGCTTACGGACAGGGGGCAGTTCACCCCTCCACTTT. Encoded protein: CATSLRTGGSSPLHF. The full variable domain, with the rest looked up from reference TRBV15 and TRBJ1-6, is DAMVIQNPRYQVTQFGKPVTLSCSQTLNHNVMYWYQQKSSQAPKLLFHYYDKDFNNEADTPDNFQSRRPNTSFCFLDIRSPGLGDTAMYLCATSLRTGGSSPLHFGNGTRLTVT.

The chain carries TRBV7-2 and TRBJ2-2; 11 bases fit TRBD2. V lost 0 bases and J lost 5; bases outside the gene matches: 2. Germline assignment: CDR1 SGHTA and CDR2 FQGNSA. The CDR3 is 16 amino acids. The DNA of the CDR3 is TGTGCCAGCAGCTTAGCGGGGACTAGCGGTACCGGGGAGCTGTTTTTT. It encodes CASSLAGTSGTGELFF.

The CDR3 loop reads CASAIINGLPNEKLFF. CDR3 nucleotide sequence: TGTGCCAGCGCCATCATTAACGGTTTGCCGAATGAAAAACTGTTTTTT. This sequence joins TRBV14 and TRBJ1-4; unclear D gene. The CDR3 has 16 residues. Germline-derived CDR1 and CDR2 are SGHDN and FVKESK. Trimming took off 8 bases at V and 5 bases at J, with 21 bases between the two ends.

Written as DNA, the CDR3 is TGTGCCAGCAGTTCAGGGCCCAATGAGCAGTTCTTC. Protein: CASSSGPNEQFF. This sequence joins TRBV6-5 and TRBJ2-1, with D perhaps matching TRBD1 (5 bases). The germline CDR1 and CDR2 sequences are MNHEY and SVGAGI. This CDR3 spans 12 amino acids. V dropped 4 bases and J dropped 6 bases, with 7 bases sitting between them.

V is TRBV28 and J is TRBJ1-2; the match to TRBD1 covers 9 bases. The CDR3 length is 15 residues. Germline trimming cut 4 bases from V and 5 bases from J; bases unmatched to any gene: 8. The V gene's germline CDR1 is MDHEN and CDR2 SYDVKM. The CDR3 region is CASSWGGQGHYGYTF. The CDR3 DNA reads as TGTGCCAGCAGTTGGGGGGGACAGGGCCATTATGGCTACACCTTC.

This chain joins TRBV5-5 and TRBJ2-7, with D perhaps TRBD2 (6 bases). In germline, CDR1 is SGHKS, CDR2 YYEKEE (reference sequence). The V end lost 0 bases, the J end lost 9 bases, and 13 bases lay between the germline ends. The CDR3 loop spans 13 amino acids. CDR3 loop: CASSLAIGAGQYV. The CDR3 DNA is TGTGCCAGCAGCTTGGCGATCGGAGCGGGGCAGTACGTC.

The chain joins TRBV13 to TRBJ2-7; no clear D. Germline V gives CDR1 PRHDT, CDR2 FYEKMQ (reference sequence). The CDR3 is 13 amino acids. Trimming removed 1 base from V and 3 bases from J, with 7 bases in between. In DNA, the CDR3 is TGTGCCAGCAGCTTAGAGGGCTTCTACGAGCAGTACGTC. Its protein product is CASSLEGFYEQYV.

This chain links TRBV28 with TRBJ2-4; perhaps D is TRBD1 or TRBD2 (5 bases each). Germline V gene lookup returns CDR1 MDHEN and CDR2 SYDVKM. This CDR3 comprises 16 residues. The V end was cut by 2 bases, the J end by 0 bases, with 11 bases between. CDR3 nucleotides: TGTGCCAGCAGTTTACCAGGGAGTTCAGCCAAAAACATTCAGTACTTC. It translates to CASSLPGSSAKNIQYF.

The V gene is TRBV18, the J gene TRBJ2-3; D call uncertain. Trimming took off 1 base at V and 3 bases at J, with 20 bases between the two ends. This CDR3 is 18 amino acids long. Germline V CDR1 and CDR2: KGHSH, LQKENI. The CDR3 DNA reads TGTGCCAGCTCACCACGATCAAGGGCCTCACGGCAGACAGATACGCAGTATTTT. This sequence encodes CASSPRSRASRQTDTQYF.

This chain uses TRBV5-1 with TRBJ1-6; D is perhaps TRBD1 (5 bases). The ends were cut back, 1 base at V and 5 bases at J, with 13 bases in the middle. Germline-derived CDR1 and CDR2 are SGHRS and YFSETQ. The CDR3 extends over 16 amino acids. CDR3 residues: CASSLFIGENNSPLHF. CDR3 nucleotides: TGCGCCAGCAGCTTGTTTATAGGGGAAAATAATTCACCCCTCCACTTT.

J is TRBJ1-1 and V is TRBV7-9; TRBD1 is a possible D gene (5 bases). The germline V gene has CDR1 SEHNR and CDR2 FQNEAQ (reference sequence). The CDR3 is 12 amino acids. V was trimmed by 5 bases and J by 8 bases, leaving 12 bases between them. DNA for the CDR3: TGTGCCAGCAGCCTGACAGCGGACGAAGCTTTCTTT. This encodes CASSLTADEAFF.

The chain combines TRBV21-1 with TRBJ1-2; TRBD1 reflects the table's D call only, with no check against the DNA. TRBV21-1 is noted as a pseudogene. This CDR3 contains 15 residues. The CDR3 coding sequence is TGTGCCAGCAGCCCTGGACAGGGCCACATCTATGGCTACACCTTC. Protein sequence: CASSPGQGHIYGYTF.

The chain employs TRBV9 and TRBJ2-5; D may be TRBD1 or TRBD2 (6 bases each). Per germline, CDR1 SGDLS and CDR2 YYNGEE. With 0 bases removed from V and 3 bases from J, the gap between germline ends came to 15 bases. CDR3 length: 16 amino acids. The CDR3 region is CASSVGGAPEEETQYF. The CDR3 coding sequence is TGTGCCAGCAGCGTAGGGGGGGCACCCGAGGAAGAGACCCAGTACTTC.

The gene calls are TRBV7-9 and TRBJ2-2, with D uncertain. V gave up 2 bases and J gave up 6 bases, with 25 bases separating them. The CDR3 is made up of 19 amino acids. CDR1 is SEHNR and CDR2 is FQNEAQ in the germline V gene (reference sequence). The CDR3 sequence is CASSLSNLARKVVPGELFF. CDR3 nucleotides: TGTGCCAGCAGCTTAAGCAACCTCGCAAGAAAGGTGGTACCCGGGGAGCTGTTTTTT.

This chain connects TRBV13 to TRBJ2-7, with TRBD2 identical over 8 bases. Germline CDR1 PRHDT, CDR2 FYEKMQ (reference sequence). Trimming at V came to 5 bases and at J to 2 bases, leaving 5 bases not matched to a gene. The CDR3 has 14 residues. Here the CDR3 DNA reads TGTGCCAGCAGCAGCGCGCGGGGGGCCTACGAGCAGTACGTC. Amino acids: CASSSARGAYEQYV.

The rearrangement uses TRBV15 and TRBJ2-1; TRBD2 agrees at 15 bases. Germline V gene lookup returns CDR1 LNHNV and CDR2 YYDKDF (reference sequence). The CDR3 has 18 residues. The V segment lost 0 bases and the J segment 4 bases; nucleotides outside the gene matches: 4. CDR3 in amino acids: CATSREPGLAGGYNEQFF. The CDR3 DNA follows: TGTGCCACCAGCAGAGAGCCGGGACTAGCGGGAGGTTACAATGAGCAGTTCTTC.

The chain links TRBV6-1 to TRBJ1-6; D not certain. This CDR3 spans 14 amino acids. The V end lost 3 bases, the J end lost 2 bases, and 5 bases lay between the germline ends. CDR1 is MNHNS, CDR2 SASEGT, per germline. As DNA, the CDR3 is TGTGCCAGCAGTGACAGCCCCTATAATTCACCCCTCCACTTT. Its translation is CASSDSPYNSPLHF.

This clone was seen once. The rearrangement joins TRBV9 to TRBJ2-7; D is perhaps TRBD1 (6 bases). The CDR3 extends over 14 amino acids. The V gene lost 0 bases and the J gene lost 5 bases, with 12 bases spanning the gap. Germline assignment: CDR1 SGDLS and CDR2 YYNGEE. CDR3 loop: CASSVVQGIHEQYV. For the CDR3, the DNA is TGTGCCAGCAGCGTAGTACAGGGCATCCACGAGCAGTACGTC.

This clone was seen just once. This rearrangement joins TRBV2 to TRBJ2-7; either TRBD1 or TRBD2 may fit D (5 bases each). Germline loops: CDR1 SNHLY, CDR2 FYNNEI. The CDR3 has 16 amino acids. V lost 9 bases, J lost 1 base, and 22 bases lay in between. The CDR3 spells CARSRVAGTVSYEQYF. The CDR3 region has the DNA TGTGCCAGATCCCGGGTCGCCGGGACGGTGTCCTACGAGCAGTACTTC.

The chain combines TRBV3-1 (or the pseudogene TRBV3-2) with TRBJ2-3; 8 bases fit TRBD2. V lost 4 bases and J lost 6; bases outside the gene matches: 9. This CDR3 contains 15 residues. Germline loops: CDR1 LGHDT, CDR2 YNNKEL (reference sequence). In DNA form, the CDR3 reads TGTGCCAGCAGCCCGCTAAGCGGGGGAGGGGATACGCAGTATTTT. It is translated as CASSPLSGGGDTQYF.

The chain links TRBV24-1 to TRBJ1-1; D remains ambiguous. The length of the CDR3 is 15 residues. V was trimmed by 7 bases and J by 8 bases, leaving 22 bases between them. Germline-derived CDR1 and CDR2 are KGHDR and SFDVKD. As DNA, the CDR3 is TGTGCCACCAGGCCAGAAGGTGCACGGACTGGCGAAGCTTTCTTT. Encoded protein: CATRPEGARTGEAFF.